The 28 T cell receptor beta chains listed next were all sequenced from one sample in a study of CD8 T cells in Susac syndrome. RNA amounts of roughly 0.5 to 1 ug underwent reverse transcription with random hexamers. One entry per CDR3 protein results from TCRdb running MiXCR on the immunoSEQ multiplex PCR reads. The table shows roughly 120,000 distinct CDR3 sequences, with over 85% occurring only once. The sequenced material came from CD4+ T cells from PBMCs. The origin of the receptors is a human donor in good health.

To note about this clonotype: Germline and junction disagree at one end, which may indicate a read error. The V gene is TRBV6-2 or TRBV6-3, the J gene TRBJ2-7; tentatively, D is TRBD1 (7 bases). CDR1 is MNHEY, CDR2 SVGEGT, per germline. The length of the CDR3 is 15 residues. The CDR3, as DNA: TGTGCCAGCAGTTACGGAGACAGGGACTCCGACGAGCAGTACTTC. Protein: CASSYGDRDSDEQYF.

This chain's CDR3 is CASSYVGDTEAFF. CDR3 DNA: TGTGCCAGCAGTTACGTGGGGGACACTGAAGCTTTCTTT. The chain uses TRBV6-2 or TRBV6-3 and TRBJ1-1, with TRBD1 as a possible D gene (5 bases). The V end was cut by 2 bases, the J end by 3 bases, with 7 bases between. The CDR3 extends over 13 amino acids. The germline gives CDR1 MNHEY, CDR2 SVGEGT.

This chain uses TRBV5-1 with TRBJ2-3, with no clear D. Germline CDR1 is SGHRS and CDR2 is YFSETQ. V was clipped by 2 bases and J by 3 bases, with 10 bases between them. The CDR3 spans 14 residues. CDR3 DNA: TGCGCCAGCAGCTTCGAGTGGGATACAGATACGCAGTATTTT. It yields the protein CASSFEWDTDTQYF.

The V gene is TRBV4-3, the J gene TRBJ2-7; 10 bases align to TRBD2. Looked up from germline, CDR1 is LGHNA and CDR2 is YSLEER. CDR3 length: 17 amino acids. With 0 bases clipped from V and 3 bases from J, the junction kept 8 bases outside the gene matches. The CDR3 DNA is TGCGCCAGCAGCCAAGATGAATCGGCTAGCGGGAGCTACGAGCAGTACTTC. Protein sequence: CASSQDESASGSYEQYF.

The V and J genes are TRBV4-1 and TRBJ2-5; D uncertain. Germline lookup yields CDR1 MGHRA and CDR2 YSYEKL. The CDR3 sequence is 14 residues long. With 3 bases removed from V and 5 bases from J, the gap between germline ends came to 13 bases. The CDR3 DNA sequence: TGCGCCAGCAGCCATCCGGCGAGACGGGAGACCCAGTACTTC. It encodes CASSHPARRETQYF.

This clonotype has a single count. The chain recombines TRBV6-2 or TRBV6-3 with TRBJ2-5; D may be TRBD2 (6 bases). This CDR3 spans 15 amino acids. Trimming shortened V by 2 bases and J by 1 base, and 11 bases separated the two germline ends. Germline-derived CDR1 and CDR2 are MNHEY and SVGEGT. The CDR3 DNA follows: TGTGCCAGCAGTTACCCCCGGGACTCCCAAGAGACCCAGTACTTC. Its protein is CASSYPRDSQETQYF.

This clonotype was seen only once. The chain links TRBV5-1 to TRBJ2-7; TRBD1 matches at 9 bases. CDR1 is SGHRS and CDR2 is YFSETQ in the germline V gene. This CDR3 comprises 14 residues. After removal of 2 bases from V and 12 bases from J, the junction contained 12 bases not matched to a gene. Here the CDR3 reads CASSFSGQGSLLYF. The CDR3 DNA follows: TGCGCCAGCAGCTTCTCGGGACAGGGTTCGTTGTTGTACTTC.

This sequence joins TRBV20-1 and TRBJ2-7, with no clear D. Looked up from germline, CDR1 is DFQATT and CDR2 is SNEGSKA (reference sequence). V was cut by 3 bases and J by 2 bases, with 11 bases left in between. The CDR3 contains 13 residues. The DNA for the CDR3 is TGCAGTGCTAGGGGTCCCTTAACCTACGAGCAGTACTTC. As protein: CSARGPLTYEQYF.

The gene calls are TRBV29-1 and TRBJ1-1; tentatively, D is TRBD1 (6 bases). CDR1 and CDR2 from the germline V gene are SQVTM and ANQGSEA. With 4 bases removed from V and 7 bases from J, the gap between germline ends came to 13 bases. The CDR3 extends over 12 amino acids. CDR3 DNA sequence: TGCAGCGTTGGGGGGTCAGGGGTTGAAGCTTTCTTT. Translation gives CSVGGSGVEAFF.

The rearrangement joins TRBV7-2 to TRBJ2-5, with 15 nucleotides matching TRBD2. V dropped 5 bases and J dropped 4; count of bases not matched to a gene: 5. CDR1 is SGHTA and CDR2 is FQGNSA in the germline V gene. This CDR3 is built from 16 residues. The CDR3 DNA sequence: TGTGCCAGCAGCCGGACTAGCGGGAGGGGAGCAGAGACCCAGTACTTC. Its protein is CASSRTSGRGAETQYF.

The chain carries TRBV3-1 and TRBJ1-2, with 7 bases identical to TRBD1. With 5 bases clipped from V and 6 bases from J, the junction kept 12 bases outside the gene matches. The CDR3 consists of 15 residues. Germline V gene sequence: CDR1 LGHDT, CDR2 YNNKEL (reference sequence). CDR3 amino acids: CASSSADKGADGYTF. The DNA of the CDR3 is TGTGCCAGCAGCTCAGCGGACAAGGGGGCGGATGGCTACACCTTC.

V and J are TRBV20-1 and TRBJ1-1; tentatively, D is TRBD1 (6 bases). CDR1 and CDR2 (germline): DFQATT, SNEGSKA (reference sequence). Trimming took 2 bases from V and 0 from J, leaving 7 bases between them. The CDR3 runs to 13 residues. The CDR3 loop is CSARRDMNTEAFF. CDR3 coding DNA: TGCAGTGCTAGAAGGGACATGAACACTGAAGCTTTCTTT.

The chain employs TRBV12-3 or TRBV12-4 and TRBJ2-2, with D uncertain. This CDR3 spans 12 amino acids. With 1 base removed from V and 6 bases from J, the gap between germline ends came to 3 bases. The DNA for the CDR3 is TGTGCCAGCAGTTTAGTGGCCGGGGAGCTGTTTTTT. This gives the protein CASSLVAGELFF.

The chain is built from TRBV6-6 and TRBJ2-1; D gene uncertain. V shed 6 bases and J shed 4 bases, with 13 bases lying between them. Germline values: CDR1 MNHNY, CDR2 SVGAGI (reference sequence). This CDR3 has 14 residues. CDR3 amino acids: CASRPASGYNEQFF. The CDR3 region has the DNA TGTGCCAGCAGGCCCGCTAGTGGGTACAATGAGCAGTTCTTC.

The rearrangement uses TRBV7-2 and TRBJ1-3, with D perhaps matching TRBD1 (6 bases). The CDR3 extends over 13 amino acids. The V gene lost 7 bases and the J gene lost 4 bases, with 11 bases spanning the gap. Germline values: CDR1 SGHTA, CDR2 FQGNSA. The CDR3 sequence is CASTRGFGNTIYF. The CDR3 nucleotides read TGTGCCAGCACCAGGGGCTTCGGAAACACCATATATTTT.

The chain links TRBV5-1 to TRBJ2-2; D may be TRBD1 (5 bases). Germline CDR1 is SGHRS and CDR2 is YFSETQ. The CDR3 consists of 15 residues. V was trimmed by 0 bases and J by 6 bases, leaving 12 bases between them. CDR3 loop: CASSLEAGRAGELFF. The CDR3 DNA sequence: TGCGCCAGCAGCTTGGAAGCAGGGCGCGCCGGGGAGCTGTTTTTT. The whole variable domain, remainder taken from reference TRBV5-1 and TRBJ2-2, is KAGVTQTPRYLIKTRGQQVTLSCSPISGHRSVSWYQQTPGQGLQFLFEYFSETQRNKGNFPGRFSGRQFSNSRSEMNVSTLELGDSALYLCASSLEAGRAGELFFGEGSRLTVL.

CDR3 sequence (DNA): TGTGCCAGCAGGGCAACGAACACCGGGGAGCTGTTTTTT. Its translation is CASRATNTGELFF. The chain employs TRBV3-1 and TRBJ2-2, with no clear D. The CDR3 is 13 residues long. Trimming cost V 6 bases and J 0 bases, with 5 bases left between them. The V gene's germline CDR1 is LGHDT and CDR2 YNNKEL (reference sequence). The full variable domain, rest sourced from reference TRBV3-1 and TRBJ2-2, is DTAVSQTPKYLVTQMGNDKSIKCEQNLGHDTMYWYKQDSKKFLKIMFSYNNKELIINETVPNRFSPKSPDKAHLNLHINSLELGDSAVYFCASRATNTGELFFGEGSRLTVL.

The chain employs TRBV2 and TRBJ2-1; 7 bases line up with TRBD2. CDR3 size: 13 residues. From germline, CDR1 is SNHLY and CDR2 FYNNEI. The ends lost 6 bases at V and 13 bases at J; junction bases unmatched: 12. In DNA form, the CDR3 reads TGTGCCAGCAGGGGGGACCGGGCGGGAGACCAGTTCTTC. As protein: CASRGDRAGDQFF.

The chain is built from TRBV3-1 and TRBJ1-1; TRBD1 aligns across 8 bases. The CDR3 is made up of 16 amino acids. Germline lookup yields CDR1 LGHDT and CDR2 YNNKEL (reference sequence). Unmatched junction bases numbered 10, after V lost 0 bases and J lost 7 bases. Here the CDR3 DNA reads TGTGCCAGCAGCCAAGACCACAGTGGGACAGGAAATGAAGCTTTCTTT. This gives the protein CASSQDHSGTGNEAFF.

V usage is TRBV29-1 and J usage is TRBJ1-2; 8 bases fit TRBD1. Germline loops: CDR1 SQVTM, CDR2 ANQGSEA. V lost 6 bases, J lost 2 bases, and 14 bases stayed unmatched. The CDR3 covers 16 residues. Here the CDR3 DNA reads TGCAGCGTCTATGACCCGGACAGGGCGTGGAACTATGGCTACACCTTC. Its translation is CSVYDPDRAWNYGYTF. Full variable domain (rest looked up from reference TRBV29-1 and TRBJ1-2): SAVISQKPSRDICQRGTSLTIQCQVDSQVTMMFWYRQQPGQSLTLIATANQGSEATYESGFVIDKFPISRPNLTFSTLTVSNMSPEDSSIYLCSVYDPDRAWNYGYTFGSGTRLTVV.

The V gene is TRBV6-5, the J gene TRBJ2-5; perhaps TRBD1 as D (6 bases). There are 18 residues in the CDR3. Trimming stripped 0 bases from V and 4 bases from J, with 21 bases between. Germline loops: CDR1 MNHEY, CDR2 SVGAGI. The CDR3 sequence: CASSYSGRGPNLGETQYF. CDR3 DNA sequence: TGTGCCAGCAGTTACTCCGGCAGGGGCCCCAATTTAGGAGAGACCCAGTACTTC.

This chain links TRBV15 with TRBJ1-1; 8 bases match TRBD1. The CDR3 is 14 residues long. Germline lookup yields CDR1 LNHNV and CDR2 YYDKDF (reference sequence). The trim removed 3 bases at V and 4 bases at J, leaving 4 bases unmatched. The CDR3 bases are TGTGCCACCAGCAGCCGACAGGGGAGCACTGAAGCTTTCTTT. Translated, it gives CATSSRQGSTEAFF.

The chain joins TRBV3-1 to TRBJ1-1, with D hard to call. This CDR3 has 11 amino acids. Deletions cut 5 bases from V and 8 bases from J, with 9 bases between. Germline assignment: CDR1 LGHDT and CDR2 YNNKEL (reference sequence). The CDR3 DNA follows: TGTGCCAGCAGCAAGGGCCTCGAAGCTTTCTTT. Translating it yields CASSKGLEAFF. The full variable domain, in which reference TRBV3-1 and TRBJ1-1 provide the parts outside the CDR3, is DTAVSQTPKYLVTQMGNDKSIKCEQNLGHDTMYWYKQDSKKFLKIMFSYNNKELIINETVPNRFSPKSPDKAHLNLHINSLELGDSAVYFCASSKGLEAFFGQGTRLTVV.

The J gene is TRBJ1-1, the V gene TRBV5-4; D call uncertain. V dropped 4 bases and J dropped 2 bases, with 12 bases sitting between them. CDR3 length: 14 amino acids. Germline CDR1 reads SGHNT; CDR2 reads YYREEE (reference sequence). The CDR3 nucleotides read TGTGCCAGCAGCCTTATCGAGAGAAACACTGAAGCTTTCTTT. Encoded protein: CASSLIERNTEAFF.

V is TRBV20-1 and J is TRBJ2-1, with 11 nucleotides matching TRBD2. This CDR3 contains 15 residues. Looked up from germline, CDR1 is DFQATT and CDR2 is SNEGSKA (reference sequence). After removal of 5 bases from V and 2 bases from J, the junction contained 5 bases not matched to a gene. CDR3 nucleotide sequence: TGCAGTGCTCACCTTAGCGGGAGGGCCTACAATGAGCAGTTCTTC. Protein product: CSAHLSGRAYNEQFF.

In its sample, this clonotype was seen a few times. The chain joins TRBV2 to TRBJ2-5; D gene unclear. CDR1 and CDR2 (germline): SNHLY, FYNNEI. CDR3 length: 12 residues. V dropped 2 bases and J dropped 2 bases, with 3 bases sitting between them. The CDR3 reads CASSESQETQYF. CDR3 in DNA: TGTGCCAGCAGTGAATCGCAAGAGACCCAGTACTTC.

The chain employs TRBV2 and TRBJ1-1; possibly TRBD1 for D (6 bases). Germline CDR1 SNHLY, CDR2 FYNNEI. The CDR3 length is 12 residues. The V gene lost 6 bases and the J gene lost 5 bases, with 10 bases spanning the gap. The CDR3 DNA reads TGTGCCAGCAGGCAACAGGGAACTGAAGCTTTCTTT. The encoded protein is CASRQQGTEAFF. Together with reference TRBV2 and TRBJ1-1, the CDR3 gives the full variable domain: EPEVTQTPSHQVTQMGQEVILRCVPISNHLYFYWYRQILGQKVEFLVSFYNNEISEKSEIFDDQFSVERPDGSNFTLKIRSTKLEDSAMYFCASRQQGTEAFFGQGTRLTVV.

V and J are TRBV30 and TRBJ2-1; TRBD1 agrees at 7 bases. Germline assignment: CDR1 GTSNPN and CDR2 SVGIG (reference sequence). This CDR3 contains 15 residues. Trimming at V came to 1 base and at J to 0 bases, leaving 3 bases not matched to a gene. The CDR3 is CAWSGGQNSYNEQFF. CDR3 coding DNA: TGTGCCTGGAGTGGGGGACAGAACTCCTACAATGAGCAGTTCTTC.